These 6 T cell receptor beta chains were all obtained from the same sample, sequenced in a study of shared clonotypes between healthy human individuals. The data were produced by immunoSEQ multiplex PCR, yet TCRdb's version contains in-frame clones alone and is incomplete. The table lists millions of clones, 90% to 95% of them singletons. Selected positively for CCR7 and CD45RO-negative, naive CD8 cells excluded terminally differentiated effector memory CD45RA+ cells. Sequencing input: naive CD8+ T cells from PBMCs. These receptors were obtained from a man between 18 and 29 years old in good health. Some clones in this sample may be carry-over from other donors' samples.

The chain uses TRBV27 and TRBJ1-3; TRBD1 agrees at 7 bases. Germline V gene sequence: CDR1 MNHEY, CDR2 SMNVEV (reference sequence). V dropped 3 bases and J dropped 0; count of bases not matched to a gene: 11. This CDR3 region has 18 residues. The CDR3 DNA sequence: TGTGCCAGCAGTTTTTCGACCCCGGGACAGTTCTCTGGAAACACCATATATTTT. Translating gives CASSFSTPGQFSGNTIYF.

The chain employs TRBV7-9 and TRBJ1-1; TRBD1 might be the D (5 bases). The germline V gene encodes CDR1 SEHNR and CDR2 FQNEAQ (reference sequence). The CDR3 runs to 16 residues. With 5 bases removed from V and 2 bases from J, the gap between germline ends came to 18 bases. CDR3 in DNA: TGTGCCAGCAGCCCCCATACTGGGGCCAGAAACACTGAAGCTTTCTTT. Translated, it gives CASSPHTGARNTEAFF. The full variable domain, in which reference TRBV7-9 and TRBJ1-1 provide the parts outside the CDR3, is DTGVSQNPRHKITKRGQNVTFRCDPISEHNRLYWYRQTLGQGPEFLTYFQNEAQLEKSRLLSDRFSAERPKGSFSTLEIQRTEQGDSAMYLCASSPHTGARNTEAFFGQGTRLTVV.

V usage is TRBV27 and J usage is TRBJ1-2; D unresolved. V lost 4 bases to trimming and J lost 8 bases, with 20 bases between them. This CDR3 region has 15 residues. Germline values: CDR1 MNHEY, CDR2 SMNVEV (reference sequence). The CDR3: CASSSSQTQTLGYTF. In DNA, the CDR3 is TGTGCCAGCAGTTCCTCCCAGACACAGACCCTGGGCTACACCTTC.

The chain links TRBV19 to TRBJ2-7; the D gene could be TRBD1 or TRBD2 (5 bases each). Trimming stripped 3 bases from V and 6 bases from J, with 18 bases between. Germline lookup yields CDR1 LNHDA and CDR2 SQIVND (reference sequence). The CDR3 is made up of 15 amino acids. The CDR3 is CASSILRDPRGEQYF. DNA for the CDR3: TGTGCCAGTAGTATTCTCCGGGACCCCCGAGGCGAGCAGTACTTC.

The chain links TRBV29-1 to TRBJ1-3; D gene ambiguous. The V gene lost 2 bases and the J gene lost 1 base, with 6 bases spanning the gap. Per the germline V gene, CDR1 is SQVTM and CDR2 is ANQGSEA. The CDR3 extends over 13 amino acids. The CDR3 nucleotides read TGCAGCGTTGAATCCCGGTCTGGAAACACCATATATTTT. The encoded protein is CSVESRSGNTIYF.

The rearrangement links TRBV27 to TRBJ1-1; D is uncertain. Germline CDR1 MNHEY, CDR2 SMNVEV (reference sequence). V was cut by 4 bases and J by 6 bases, with 12 bases left in between. The CDR3 runs to 13 residues. The CDR3 here is CASSSSGGAEAFF. The CDR3 DNA reads as TGTGCCAGCAGTTCAAGTGGAGGCGCTGAAGCTTTCTTT.